Following are 7 T cell receptor beta chains from one sample sequenced in a study of cytomegalovirus exposure and HLA in healthy donors. The data were produced by immunoSEQ multiplex PCR, yet TCRdb's version contains in-frame clones alone and is incomplete. The sample contains 150,000 to 200,000 clones, 75% to 90% of which appear only once. Material for sequencing was PBMCs. The receptors stem from a man younger than 30 in good health and CMV-seropositive.

The chain links TRBV4-2 to TRBJ2-7; D is possibly TRBD2 (6 bases). V was pared by 0 bases and J by 4 bases, with 19 bases between. Looked up from germline, CDR1 is LGHNA and CDR2 is YNFKEQ. The CDR3 is 17 residues long. CDR3 region: CASSQEGTGGNPYEQYF. The CDR3 nucleotides read TGTGCCAGCAGCCAAGAAGGGACTGGCGGGAACCCATACGAGCAGTACTTC.

This rearrangement joins TRBV5-1 to TRBJ2-5; 7 nucleotides agree with TRBD2. V was pared by 2 bases and J by 2 bases, with 0 bases of the junction left unmatched. The CDR3 spans 13 residues. Per the germline V gene, CDR1 is SGHRS and CDR2 is YFSETQ. The CDR3 spells CASSFGGQETQYF. The CDR3 nucleotides are TGCGCCAGCAGCTTCGGGGGGCAAGAGACCCAGTACTTC.

The genes are TRBV10-3 and TRBJ2-5, with TRBD2 matching 9 bases. Germline-derived CDR1 and CDR2 are ENHRY and SYGVKD. With V trimmed by 7 bases and J by 3 bases, 9 bases remained unmatched. This CDR3 spans 15 amino acids. This chain's CDR3 is CAITRGPSGKETQYF. The CDR3, as DNA: TGTGCCATCACCCGAGGGCCTAGCGGGAAAGAGACCCAGTACTTC.

The chain has TRBV7-9 and TRBJ2-1; TRBD2 aligns across 10 bases. The length of the CDR3 is 16 residues. V dropped 1 base and J dropped 8; count of bases not matched to a gene: 8. Germline CDR1 is SEHNR and CDR2 is FQNEAQ (reference sequence). CDR3 loop: CASSLEGSGRFDEQFF. For the CDR3, the DNA is TGTGCCAGCAGCTTAGAGGGTAGCGGGAGGTTTGATGAGCAGTTCTTC.

The chain has TRBV1 and TRBJ2-5; the table gives TRBD2 as D, unverified against the DNA. TRBV1 is annotated as a pseudogene. This CDR3 is built from 13 residues. This CDR3 is CTSSQAPRETQYF. CDR3 in DNA: TGCACCAGCAGCCAAGCCCCCCGGGAGACCCAGTACTTC.

The chain couples TRBV6-6 to TRBJ1-5; possible D gene TRBD1, 5 bases. The CDR3 length is 14 residues. The V gene lost 9 bases and the J gene lost 4 bases, with 16 bases spanning the gap. The germline V gene has CDR1 MNHNY and CDR2 SVGAGI (reference sequence). The CDR3 DNA reads TGTGCCAGTTCAGGCTTCGGGGGTAATCAGCCCCAGCATTTT. This encodes CASSGFGGNQPQHF.

This clone has only a few counts. The chain is built from TRBV7-2 and TRBJ1-3, with a weak D call TRBD1 (5 bases). The V gene lost 5 bases and the J gene lost 3 bases, with 8 bases spanning the gap. Germline lookup yields CDR1 SGHTA and CDR2 FQGNSA. The CDR3 has 13 residues. CDR3 sequence: CASSADSGNTIYF. The CDR3, as DNA: TGTGCCAGCAGCGCAGACAGTGGAAACACCATATATTTT.